Here is one T cell receptor beta chain with its context. Its antigen is still unknown. For sorted subsets, approximately 180 ng DNA per replicate equaled 33,000 or so T cell genomes. Per the study methods: Filtering differed, since immunoSEQ gave only junction sequences and no quality scores. Data came from immunoSEQ multiplex PCR; TCRdb stores just in-frame clones and leaves some out. V and J calls plus clone size are reproduced from that table; the DNA served to infer D and trimming. The table lists approximately 2.3 million clones, about 92% of them singletons. A split of CD4+ cells into CD45RA+ naive and CD45RA-negative memory subsets was performed. The CDR3 is made up of 12 amino acids. Trimming removed 11 bases from V and 4 bases from J, with 14 bases in between. The germline V gene has CDR1 SNHLY and CDR2 FYNNEI. The record originates from a study of shared clonotypes between healthy human individuals.

General observations from the study: It was the non-shared clonotypes that had lower generation probabilities than clonotypes shared by all four donors.

The TCR sequence derives from a man between 18 and 29 years old in good health. Some clones in this sample may be carry-over from other donors' samples. Sequencing input: naive CD4+ T cells from PBMCs. Subset indicated: CD45RA+ positively selected. The chain recombines TRBV2 with TRBJ2-5; either TRBD1 or TRBD2 may supply D (5 bases each). CDR3 nucleotides: TGTGCCGCCGGGCAGGGAGTAGAGACCCAGTACTTC. The encoded protein is CAAGQGVETQYF. Full variable domain (missing parts from reference TRBV2 and TRBJ2-5): EPEVTQTPSHQVTQMGQEVILRCVPISNHLYFYWYRQILGQKVEFLVSFYNNEISEKSEIFDDQFSVERPDGSNFTLKIRSTKLEDSAMYFCAAGQGVETQYFGPGTRLLVL.